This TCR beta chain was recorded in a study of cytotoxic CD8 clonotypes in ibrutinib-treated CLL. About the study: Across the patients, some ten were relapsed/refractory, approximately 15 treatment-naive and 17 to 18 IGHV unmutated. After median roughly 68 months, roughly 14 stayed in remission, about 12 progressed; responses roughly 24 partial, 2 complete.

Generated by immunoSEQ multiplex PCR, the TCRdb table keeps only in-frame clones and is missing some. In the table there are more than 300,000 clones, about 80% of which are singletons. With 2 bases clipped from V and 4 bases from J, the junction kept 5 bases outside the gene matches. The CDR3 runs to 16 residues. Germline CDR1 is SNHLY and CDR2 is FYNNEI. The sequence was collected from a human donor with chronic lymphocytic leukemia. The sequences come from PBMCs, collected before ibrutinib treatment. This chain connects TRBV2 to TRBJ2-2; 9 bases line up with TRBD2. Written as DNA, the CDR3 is TGTGCCAGCAGTGAACTAGCGGGGTCGTTCACCGGGGAGCTGTTTTTT. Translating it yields CASSELAGSFTGELFF.